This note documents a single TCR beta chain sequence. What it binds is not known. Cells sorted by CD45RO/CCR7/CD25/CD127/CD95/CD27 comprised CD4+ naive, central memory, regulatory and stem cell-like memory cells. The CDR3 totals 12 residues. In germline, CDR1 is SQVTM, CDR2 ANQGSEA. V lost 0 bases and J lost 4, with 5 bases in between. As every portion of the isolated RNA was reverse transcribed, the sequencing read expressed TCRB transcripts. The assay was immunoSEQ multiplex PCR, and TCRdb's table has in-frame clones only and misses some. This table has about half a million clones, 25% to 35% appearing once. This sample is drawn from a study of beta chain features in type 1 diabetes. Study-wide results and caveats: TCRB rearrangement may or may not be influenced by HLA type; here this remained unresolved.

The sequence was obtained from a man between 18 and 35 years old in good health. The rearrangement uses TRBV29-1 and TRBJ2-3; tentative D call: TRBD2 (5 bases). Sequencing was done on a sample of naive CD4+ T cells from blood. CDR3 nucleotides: TGCAGCGTTGAAGACGGGGCAGATACGCAGTATTTT. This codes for CSVEDGADTQYF.